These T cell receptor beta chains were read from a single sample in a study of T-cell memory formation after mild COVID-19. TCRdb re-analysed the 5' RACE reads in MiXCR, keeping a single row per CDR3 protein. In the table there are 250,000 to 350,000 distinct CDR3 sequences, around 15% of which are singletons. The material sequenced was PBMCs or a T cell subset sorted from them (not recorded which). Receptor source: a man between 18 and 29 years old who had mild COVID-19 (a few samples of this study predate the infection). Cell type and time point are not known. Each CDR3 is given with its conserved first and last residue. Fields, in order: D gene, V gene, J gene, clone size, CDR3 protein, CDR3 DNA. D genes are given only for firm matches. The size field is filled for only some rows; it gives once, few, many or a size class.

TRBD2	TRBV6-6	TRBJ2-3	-	CASKAVRGGADTQYF	TGTGCCAGCAAAGCGGTGCGCGGGGGGGCAGATACGCAGTATTTT
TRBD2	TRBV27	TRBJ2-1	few	CASSLTGLGSYNEQFF	TGTGCCAGCAGTTTAACCGGACTAGGTTCCTACAATGAGCAGTTCTTC
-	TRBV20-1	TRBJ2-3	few	CSARKPGLLDTQYF	TGCAGTGCTAGAAAACCTGGACTGTTGGATACGCAGTATTTT
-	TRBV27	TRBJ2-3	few	CASSLLGGDTDTQYF	TGTGCCAGCAGTTTATTGGGGGGAGACACAGATACGCAGTATTTT
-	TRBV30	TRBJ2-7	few	CAWSVRGYEQYF	TGTGCCTGGAGTGTACGAGGTTACGAGCAGTACTTC
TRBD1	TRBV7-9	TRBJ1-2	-	CASSLWGQRFYGYTF	TGTGCCAGCAGCTTATGGGGACAGCGTTTCTATGGCTACACCTTC
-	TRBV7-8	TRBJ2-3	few	CASSGKGDSPWGRDTQYF	TGTGCCAGCAGCGGGAAGGGGGACTCCCCGTGGGGGAGAGATACGCAGTATTTT
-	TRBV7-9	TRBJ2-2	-	CASSSGRNTGELFF	TGTGCCAGCAGCTCCGGACGTAACACCGGGGAGCTGTTTTTT
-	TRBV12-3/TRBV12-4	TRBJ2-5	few	CASRSGARETQYF	TGTGCCAGCAGATCGGGGGCGCGCGAGACCCAGTACTTC
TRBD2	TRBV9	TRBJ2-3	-	CASSLGLAGHTDTQYF	TGTGCCAGCAGCTTGGGACTAGCGGGGCACACAGATACGCAGTATTTT
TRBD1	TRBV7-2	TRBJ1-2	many	CASSPNTGQGHGYTF	TGTGCCAGCAGCCCGAACACGGGACAGGGCCATGGCTACACCTTC
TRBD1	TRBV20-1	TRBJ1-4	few	CSARFAGTGTEKLFF	TGCAGTGCTAGATTTGCCGGGACAGGGACCGAAAAACTGTTTTTT
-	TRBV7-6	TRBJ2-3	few	CASCAGLPGTDTQYF	TGTGCCAGCTGTGCAGGGCTCCCTGGCACAGATACGCAGTATTTT
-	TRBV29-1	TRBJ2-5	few	CSVDMGSQETQYF	TGCAGCGTTGACATGGGATCCCAAGAGACCCAGTACTTC
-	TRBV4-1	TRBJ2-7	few	CASSHRGASSYEQYF	TGCGCCAGCAGCCATCGGGGGGCCAGCTCCTACGAGCAGTACTTC
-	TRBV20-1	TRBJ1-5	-	CSARDPSRGDIGQPQHF	TGCAGTGCTAGAGATCCCTCACGAGGTGACATCGGTCAGCCCCAGCATTTT
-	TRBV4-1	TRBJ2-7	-	CASSPGVAGFNEQYF	TGCGCCAGCAGTCCAGGGGTTGCGGGGTTCAACGAGCAGTACTTC
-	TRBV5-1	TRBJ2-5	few	CASSLAGAGQETQYF	TGCGCCAGCAGCTTGGCCGGGGCAGGACAAGAGACCCAGTACTTC
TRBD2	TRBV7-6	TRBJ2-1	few	CASSLQGGGYNEQFF	TGTGCCAGCAGCTTACAAGGCGGGGGGTACAATGAGCAGTTCTTC
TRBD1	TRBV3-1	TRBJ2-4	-	CASRPPRGQGKNIQYF	TGTGCCAGCAGACCCCCCCGGGGACAGGGCAAAAACATTCAGTACTTC
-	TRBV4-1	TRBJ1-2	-	CASSHPAGKDYGYTF	TGCGCCAGCAGCCACCCAGCGGGTAAGGACTATGGCTACACCTTC
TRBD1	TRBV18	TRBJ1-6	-	CASSPVTGANSPLHF	TGTGCCAGCTCACCCGTGACAGGGGCCAATTCACCCCTCCACTTT
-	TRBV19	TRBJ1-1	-	CASSIGANTEAFF	TGTGCCAGTAGTATCGGAGCGAACACTGAAGCTTTCTTT
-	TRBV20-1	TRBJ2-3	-	CSARDGRAEYTDTQYF	TGCAGTGCTAGAGATGGTCGGGCAGAATACACAGATACGCAGTATTTT
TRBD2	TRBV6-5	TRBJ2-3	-	CASSRGWLAVNTDTQYF	TGTGCCAGCAGTAGGGGTTGGCTAGCGGTAAACACAGATACGCAGTATTTT
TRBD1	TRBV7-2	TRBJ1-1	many	CASSLDRIGTEAFF	TGTGCCAGCAGCTTGGACAGGATTGGTACTGAAGCTTTCTTT
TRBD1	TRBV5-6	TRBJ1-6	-	CASSLTGAGSPLHF	TGTGCCAGCAGCCTGACAGGGGCAGGTTCACCCCTCCACTTT